The entry below gives a single T cell receptor beta chain sequence along with its context. This receptor's antigen is unknown. Base qualities are missing; no much larger clone stands one base away. Counted from cysteine to phenylalanine, this CDR3 has 13 amino acids. Only the CDR3 region is kept as DNA, spanning 39 bases read in frame from base 1. In the germline V gene, CDR1 corresponds to MGHRA and CDR2 to YSYEKL. The V and J ends are trimmed by 8 bases and 4 bases, leaving 13 bases between them. The sample comes from a study of blood T cell repertoires in COVID-19 (dated by TCRdb to 2020 to 2022). With respect to the entire study: Collaborator samples came from the United States, Italy and Spain and covered acute and convalescent phases of COVID-19. The material from the prospective study consisted of cDNA or gDNA derived from T cells, B-cell-depleted T cells, or PBMCs. The dataset comprised deeply sampled blood TCRbeta repertoires from subjects exposed to, actively infected with, or recovered from COVID-19. The repertoires were released in a freely available public database intended as a resource for research on the immune response to SARS-CoV-2. The samples were drawn from the first 160 participants of the ongoing ImmuneRACE study and from under 1,500 subjects provided by 6 global collaborators. A de-identified subject ID, COVID-19 status, age in years and sex were almost always included in the sample metadata. Where available, HLA class I and class II types were obtained from metadata supplied by the sample provider rather than from assay-based typing. General findings and caveats noted by the study authors: How much clinical and demographic metadata was included differed by source and by participant, and the metadata was provided uncurated.

In the prospective study, participants were about 18 to 95 years old, resided in around 25 geographic areas of the United States, and were enrolled through a virtual design. To assign participants to cohorts, the prospective study relied on clinical history that participants themselves reported in a screening survey and a study questionnaire. A participant counted as exposed if, within 2 weeks of entering the study, that participant had been in contact with someone who had a PCR-confirmed or clinician-diagnosed COVID-19 case. Mobile phlebotomists in the prospective study collected whole blood, serum and a nasopharyngeal or oropharyngeal swab from every participant. Over a roughly 2-month period, participants in the prospective study had the option of providing additional blood draws and questionnaires. Before DNA extraction, prospective study blood samples were shipped either frozen or at room temperature.

The immunoSEQ Assay, a bias-controlled multiplex PCR, was used to amplify TCRbeta CDR3 regions from genomic DNA. For the original study's pipeline: Within the assay, amplification of reference gene primers was used to estimate how many nucleated cells each sample contained. To quantify the absolute abundance of each unique TCRbeta CDR3 rearrangement, sequence reads were collapsed and filtered. Productive Simpson clonality was computed per sample as the square root of Simpson's diversity index over productive rearrangements. In TCRdb, the immuneACCESS table is reduced to in-frame sequences with V and J assigned. These tables do not hold every clone; where another copy was compared, an unresolved V gene accounts for under half, and the others remain unexplained. That table gives V, J and clone size, and the DNA gave D and trimming. The sample table shows more than 300,000 clones, and 90% are seen once. The ten largest make up about 4% of the sample.

This receptor was obtained from a woman aged 25 to 39 who had been exposed to COVID-19. Sequenced input: PBMCs or T cells enriched from blood (not recorded which). The chain was built from TRBV4-1 and TRBJ2-3; TRBD2 is a possible D gene, resting on 5 matching bases. Here is the DNA: TGCGCCAGCGGGCCGGGGTCGGCAGATACGCAGTATTTT. The translation is CASGPGSADTQYF.